This TCR beta chain emerged from a study of T cells in Graves' hyperthyroidism and ophthalmopathy (dated by TCRdb to between 2018 and 2020). Describing the broader study: Peripheral blood samples were taken at the time of initial diagnosis, prior to any treatment. Whether ophthalmopathy could be predicted prospectively was tested in an independent validation cohort made up of roughly 19 hyperthyroidism patients plus 17 patients who later progressed to ophthalmopathy. In roughly six Graves' hyperthyroidism patients, the study also compared T-cell repertoires from thyroid tissue with T-cell repertoires from blood. A discovery cohort of about 95 patients, about 40 with Graves' ophthalmopathy and 55 to 60 with stable Graves' hyperthyroidism, was used to find distinguishing TCR V-J signatures. After sampling, hyperthyroidism patients received methimazole starting at 30 mg daily, and ophthalmopathy patients received high-dose intravenous methylprednisolone. For training and testing, the roughly 100 patients in the discovery cohort were randomly divided in a 7:3 ratio. The paper reports TCR Vbeta CDR3 sequencing of roughly 140 peripheral blood samples: 43 ophthalmopathy, fewer than 85 hyperthyroidism and approximately 17 progressor patients. What the research found in general, with its limitations: Blood samples also contained most of the expanded thyroid clonotypes (frequency above 0.001), which suggests that blood repertoires may reflect thyroid immune responses. In validation, the model predicted progression to ophthalmopathy a median of roughly six months before onset, with roughly 70% sensitivity and about 72% specificity. Sample size was not statistically predetermined, and investigators were not blinded to group allocation. A 13 V-J signature model separated ophthalmopathy from stable hyperthyroidism, with nearly 90% sensitivity and 81.08% specificity in cross-validation and 80%/75% in testing.

The TCR beta CDR3 regions were amplified from the RNA transcripts. For the first round of RT-PCR on the TCR CDR3, the HTBI primer set was used together with the Qiagen OneStep RT-PCR kit. A second multiplex PCR round built the libraries, followed by size selection and purification. Sequencing of the libraries was done on an Illumina HiSeq2000 using paired-end 100 bp reads. Regarding the original processing steps: SOAPnuke was used to process the raw data, with reads discarded if the reads contained adapters or uncalled bases, had a mean Phred below 15, or lacked an exact constant-primer or identifier match. High-quality paired reads were merged using COPE v1.2.5, and each unique nucleotide sequence was defined as a clonotype. MiTCR v1.1 was used to align clonotypes to the IMGT TRBV, TRBD and TRBJ reference segments. Only V-J combinations with frequency above 0.0001, covering about 99% of repertoires, were analysed. The TCS score was defined as the ratio of F50 (clonal expansion) to E x V (chaos), calculated using BLOSUM62-based TCRdist between CDR3 peptides within each V-J. Welch's t-statistics and random forest reduced just over 500 V-J features to some 14, which were used in a naive Bayes classifier (R e1071). The public reads were run again by TCRdb, first through fastp at Q25 and then through MiXCR, and only productive beta chains were kept. Under each unique CDR3 protein, matching rows form one entry showing the most common genes and DNA. The V and J calls and clone size are TCRdb's, not the authors'. The sample profile shows roughly 400,000 distinct CDR3 sequences; over 12% of them were found once. 25% to 30% of the sample lies in the top ten.

Spanning cysteine to phenylalanine, the CDR3 consists of 13 amino acids. Just CDR3 DNA is preserved here, 39 bases in frame from base 1. CDR1 and CDR2 were assigned from the germline V gene as KGHDR and SFDVKD. The junction shows trimming of 4 bases on V and 6 bases on J, plus 10 bases between the germline ends. On this clonotype itself: Its antigen is not yet known. Per-base quality was not reported, and no clone a single base away is much larger than it.

Ophthalmopathy patients had moderately to severely active disease, with a Clinical Activity Score of 3 or more, a NOSPECS grade of 4 or more, and a disease duration of less than 3 months. Exclusion was applied to patients with uncontrolled infections, other autoimmune diseases, pregnancy or lactation. Diagnoses were based on clinical symptoms, serum thyroxine and TRAb, thyroid ultrasound and orbital computed tomography. PBMCs were separated from approximately 10 ml of fresh peripheral blood using Ficoll-Paque density gradient centrifugation. Trizol reagent was used to extract total RNA, and RNA quality was then checked on an Agilent 2100 Bioanalyzer.

The sequence joins TRBV24-1 to TRBJ2-3, with the D gene uncertain. The sample consisted of blood. This clonotype was obtained from a man aged 45-65 years with Graves' ophthalmopathy. Read as DNA, the sequence is TGTGCCACCAGTGACCGGAGCTACGATACGCAGTATTTT. This is translated as CATSDRSYDTQYF.